This TCR beta chain was found in a study of blood T cell repertoires in COVID-19. Study background: T cells, B-cell-depleted T cells, or PBMCs supplied cDNA or gDNA.

Profiling relied on immunoSEQ multiplex PCR, and the TCRdb table lists in-frame clones only, not all of them. The sample has about 220,000 clones; 70% to 90% are singletons. CDR3 size: 15 residues. Trimming took 5 bases from V and 4 from J; bases not matched to a gene: 10. CDR1 SEHNR and CDR2 FQNEAQ come from the germline V gene (reference sequence). The sample taken for sequencing was peripheral blood. The chain employs TRBV7-9 and TRBJ2-5, with 7 nucleotides matching TRBD1. This TCR derives from a woman aged 70-85 years with COVID-19, enrolled during active disease. The CDR3 region is CASSNRDSFSETQYF. CDR3 DNA: TGTGCCAGCAGCAACCGGGACAGCTTCTCAGAGACCCAGTACTTC.